This entry describes one TCR beta chain. This clonotype was detected many times. This receptor's antigen is unknown. Base-call qualities are not available, and no considerably larger clone is one nucleotide away. This sample stems from a study of T cells after yellow fever vaccination (dated by TCRdb to about 2019). Background on the whole study: The SMART-Seq v4 Ultra Low Input RNA kit was used to prepare libraries from fractions with low cell numbers. Two healthy male donors, one aged 18 to 30 and one aged 30 to 40 years, made up the cohort. To track T-cell clones before and after primary and booster YFV17D yellow fever vaccination, bulk TCR alpha and beta repertoires were sequenced longitudinally. Bulk PBMC replicates and cell subsets were isolated from blood drawn at multiple timepoints before and after both primary and secondary immunization. Summary of the overall study and its limitations: After the booster, most of the clones that had expanded following primary vaccination were detected again (just under 97% of CD4 and 80% to 90% of CD8), which suggests that memory was broadly maintained. Compared with the primary T-cell response, the secondary T-cell response was faster but weaker, reaching its peak on day 5 rather than on day 15. A small fraction of clonotypes appeared in both the CD4 and CD8 compartments, likely as a result of convergent recombination. Because abundant contaminating clonotypes from the bulk population could be contained in FACS-sorted repertoires, computational filtering was required. Only a couple of donors were included in the study, so the extent to which the findings can be generalized is limited.

The sample was run on an Illumina NovaSeq 6000. TCR cDNA was synthesized by 5'RACE template switching, which introduced a universal primer site and unique molecular identifiers. Priming of cDNA synthesis was performed from both the TCR alpha and TCR beta constant segments. Library amplification used two PCR steps, and the second PCR step added sample barcodes and sequencing adapters. Sequencing of libraries was performed on Illumina HiSeq 2500 (2x100 bp) or NovaSeq (2x150 bp). From the authors' description of their analysis: Demultiplexing of reads and collapsing into UMI consensus sequences were performed with MIGEC, and V(D)J alignment was carried out with MiXCR. Using edgeR on replicate PBMC samples, clonotypes were called vaccine-responding if FDR was below 0.01 and the log2 fold change was above 5 up to day 15. Bulk clonotypes were assigned CD4 or CD8 identity according to which sequenced CD4 or CD8 repertoire held them at higher abundance. The raw public data were reprocessed by TCRdb itself: fastp quality trimming at Q25, MiXCR clonotype calling, in-frame beta chains only. Rows with a matching CDR3 protein are joined into one entry that keeps the most common DNA and genes. In this record, the V and J calls reflect TCRdb's handling and not the investigators' own analysis. In all, the sample holds approximately 250,000 distinct CDR3 sequences, and 3.6% of those were seen once. Jointly, the top ten make up 15% to 20% of the sample.

Relative to germline, V is 0 bases shorter and J is 2 bases shorter, with 5 bases between their ends. The germline V gene (reference sequence) gives CDR1 as DFQATT and CDR2 as SNEGSKA. The CDR3 goes from the cysteine to the phenylalanine over 13 residues. Only the CDR3 region is kept as DNA, spanning 39 bases read in frame from base 1. The treatment or condition tag for this specimen amounts to: live attenuated yellow fever vaccine strain. At every blood-draw timepoint, two biological replicates of bulk PBMCs were collected. A standard Ficoll-Paque protocol was used to isolate PBMCs from peripheral blood. TriZol was used to extract RNA from bulk PBMCs, CD4 and CD8 fractions, and dextramer-positive and dextramer-negative fractions.

The receptor was derived from a man in his late teens or twenties who received the YFV17D yellow fever vaccine. Here the sequenced sample was PBMCs, taken 15 days after the yellow fever booster vaccination. The chain was built from TRBV20-1 and TRBJ2-4; no D gene call is confident. DNA sequence: TGCAGTGCTAGAGATACTTCCAAAAACATTCAGTACTTC. It codes for CSARDTSKNIQYF.